The rows below give T cell receptor beta chains drawn from one sample of a study of cytotoxic CD8 clonotypes in ibrutinib-treated CLL. Sequencing was performed with immunoSEQ multiplex PCR; in TCRdb, only in-frame clones are kept and a portion is missing. This table has 160,000 or so clones, 81% appearing once. Sample: PBMCs, taken after 12 months of ibrutinib treatment. These receptors were obtained from a human donor with chronic lymphocytic leukemia. The CDR3 runs from the conserved cysteine through the conserved F or W. The D gene is left open where the match is weak. Clone size is shown for a subset of rows, as once, few, many or a class of expanded clone.

cdr3_aa	cdr3_nt	v_call	cdr3_length	clone_size	j_call	d_call
CASNGGGAGEKLFF	TGTGCCAGCAACGGCGGGGGGGCGGGTGAAAAACTGTTTTTT	TRBV28	14	-	TRBJ1-4	-
CASRGDRGEMDTQYF	TGTGCCAGCAGAGGCGACAGGGGTGAAATGGATACGCAGTATTTT	TRBV6-6	15	-	TRBJ2-3	TRBD1
CASSLTPSGGYEQYF	TGTGCCAGCAGTTTAACTCCTAGCGGGGGTTACGAGCAGTACTTC	TRBV28	15	many	TRBJ2-7	TRBD2
CASSLDEGTVIGLSDAFF	TGCGCCAGCAGCCTCGACGAAGGGACAGTCATTGGCTTATCTGACGCTTTCTTT	TRBV4-1	18	-	TRBJ1-1	TRBD1
CAISGPTGQGGEQFF	TGTGCCATCAGTGGTCCGACAGGGCAGGGCGGTGAGCAGTTCTTC	TRBV10-3	15	-	TRBJ2-1	TRBD1
CASSLGGTDTGELFF	TGCGCCAGCAGCCTTGGGGGAACGGACACCGGGGAGCTGTTTTTT	TRBV5-1	15	-	TRBJ2-2	-
CASITTGTNTEAFF	TGTGCCAGCATCACAACAGGGACGAACACTGAAGCTTTCTTT	TRBV6-5	14	-	TRBJ1-1	-
CASSLVTGPKTQYF	TGTGCCAGCAGCTTAGTTACAGGGCCGAAGACCCAGTACTTC	TRBV7-2	14	-	TRBJ2-5	-
CASSPPLTYEQYF	TGTGCCAGCTCACCACCGCTGACCTACGAGCAGTACTTC	TRBV18	13	once	TRBJ2-7	-
CASSPVDLAGAAGELFF	TGTGCCAGCTCACCTGTCGACTTAGCGGGAGCAGCCGGGGAGCTGTTTTTT	TRBV18	17	-	TRBJ2-2	TRBD2
CAWRKTGGEQYF	TGTGCCTGGAGGAAAACAGGGGGCGAGCAGTACTTC	TRBV30	12	-	TRBJ2-7	TRBD1
CASSYRGSSNQPQHF	TGTGCCAGCAGTTATAGGGGTTCTAGCAATCAGCCCCAGCATTTT	TRBV6-5	15	-	TRBJ1-5	-
CASSIIRTSGGNEQFF	TGTGCCAGTAGTATTATCAGGACTAGCGGCGGGAATGAGCAGTTCTTC	TRBV19	16	-	TRBJ2-1	TRBD2
CASSLSLQGQGRYYGYTF	TGTGCCAGCAGTTTATCCCTCCAAGGGCAGGGAAGGTACTATGGCTACACCTTC	TRBV27	18	-	TRBJ1-2	-
CAISESQGEQFF	TGTGCCATCAGTGAGTCACAGGGCGAGCAGTTCTTC	TRBV10-3	12	-	TRBJ2-1	-
CASSLRGRYGNTIYF	TGTGCCAGCAGTTTACGGGGGCGGTATGGAAACACCATATATTTT	TRBV27	15	-	TRBJ1-3	-
CASSSGLWVTDTQYF	TGTGCCAGCAGCTCGGGACTATGGGTCACAGATACGCAGTATTTT	TRBV28	15	-	TRBJ2-3	TRBD2
CASTFRVSGTSVYEQYF	TGTGCCAGCACCTTCAGGGTTTCGGGGACTAGCGTCTACGAGCAGTACTTC	TRBV5-8	17	-	TRBJ2-7	TRBD2
CASSRAGINTGELFF	TGTGCCAGCAGCCGTGCGGGGATTAACACCGGGGAGCTGTTTTTT	TRBV7-2	15	-	TRBJ2-2	-
CASSSGLAGGETQYF	TGTGCCAGCAGCTCGGGACTAGCGGGGGGAGAGACCCAGTACTTC	TRBV7-3	15	once	TRBJ2-5	TRBD2
CASSLTWWAEGTGELFF	TGTGCCAGCAGCCTCACGTGGTGGGCGGAGGGCACCGGGGAGCTGTTTTTT	TRBV28	17	-	TRBJ2-2	-
CASSLEAGGGEHPTDTQYF	TGTGCCAGCAGCCTCGAGGCAGGCGGGGGGGAACACCCCACAGATACGCAGTATTTT	TRBV4-2	19	-	TRBJ2-3	TRBD2
CASSLFASKDTQYF	TGTGCCAGCAGCTTATTTGCTAGCAAAGATACGCAGTATTTT	TRBV7-2	14	-	TRBJ2-3	-
CASSRPGPAGETQYF	TGTGCCAGTAGCAGACCGGGACCGGCTGGAGAGACCCAGTACTTC	TRBV19	15	-	TRBJ2-5	-
CASSLFERTEAFF	TGCGCCAGCAGCTTGTTTGAACGGACTGAAGCTTTCTTT	TRBV5-1	13	-	TRBJ1-1	-
CASSIAGTGSYNEQFF	TGTGCCAGTAGTATAGCCGGGACTGGCTCCTACAATGAGCAGTTCTTC	TRBV19	16	once	TRBJ2-1	-
CASSQDRVQGQGYTF	TGCGCCAGCAGCCAAGATAGGGTGCAGGGTCAGGGCTACACCTTC	TRBV4-3	15	-	TRBJ1-2	-
CASSELGPTQYF	TGTGCCAGCAGTGAACTAGGCCCGACCCAGTACTTC	TRBV6-1	12	-	TRBJ2-5	-
CAISWEGGGGTQYF	TGTGCCATCAGCTGGGAGGGAGGGGGAGGTACGCAGTATTTT	TRBV10-3	14	-	TRBJ2-3	-
CASSVGRGGPDTQYF	TGTGCCAGCAGCGTAGGGCGGGGGGGCCCAGATACGCAGTATTTT	TRBV9	15	-	TRBJ2-3	TRBD2
CASSFLGGQNPSSYEQYF	TGTGCCAGCAGTTTTTTGGGGGGTCAAAACCCGAGCTCCTACGAGCAGTACTTC	TRBV28	18	-	TRBJ2-7	-
CASSRGTSGTYEQYF	TGCGCCAGCAGCCGGGGGACTAGCGGTACCTACGAGCAGTACTTC	TRBV5-1	15	few	TRBJ2-7	TRBD2
CASSYVIGQPQHF	TGTGCCAGCAGTTACGTAATTGGTCAGCCCCAGCATTTT	TRBV6-5	13	few	TRBJ1-5	-
CASRAPGRDQPQHF	TGTGCCAGCAGGGCACCAGGGAGGGATCAGCCCCAGCATTTT	TRBV6-5	14	-	TRBJ1-5	-
CASSPLSRGSGNTIYF	TGTGCCAGCAGTCCTCTCAGTAGGGGCTCTGGAAACACCATATATTTT	TRBV28	16	-	TRBJ1-3	-
CASSQNSINQPQHF	TGTGCCAGCTCACAGAACAGCATAAATCAGCCCCAGCATTTT	TRBV18	14	-	TRBJ1-5	-
CASSEHGGTEAFF	TGTGCCAGCAGTGAGCACGGGGGCACTGAAGCTTTCTTT	TRBV2	13	-	TRBJ1-1	-
CASSSQQDTEAFF	TGTGCCAGCTCATCTCAACAGGACACTGAAGCTTTCTTT	TRBV18	13	once	TRBJ1-1	-
CASSDYRLANEQYF	TGTGCCAGCAGCGACTACCGGCTAGCTAACGAGCAGTACTTC	TRBV7-9	14	-	TRBJ2-7	-
CASSPDRAYNEQFF	TGTGCCAGCAGCCCGGACAGGGCTTACAATGAGCAGTTCTTC	TRBV5-8	14	-	TRBJ2-1	TRBD1
CASSGLAGVRAYEQYF	TGTGCCAGCAGCGGACTAGCGGGAGTGAGGGCCTACGAGCAGTACTTC	TRBV28	16	-	TRBJ2-7	TRBD2